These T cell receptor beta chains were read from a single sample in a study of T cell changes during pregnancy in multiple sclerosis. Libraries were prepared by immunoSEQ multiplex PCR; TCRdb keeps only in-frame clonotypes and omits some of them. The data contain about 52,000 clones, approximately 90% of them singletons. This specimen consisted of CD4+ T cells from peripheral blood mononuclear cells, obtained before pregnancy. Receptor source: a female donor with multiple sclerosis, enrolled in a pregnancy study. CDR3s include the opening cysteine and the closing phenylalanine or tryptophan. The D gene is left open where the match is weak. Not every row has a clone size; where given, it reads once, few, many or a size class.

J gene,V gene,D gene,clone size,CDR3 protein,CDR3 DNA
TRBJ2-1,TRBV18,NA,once,CASSPGTPGFVEQFF,TGTGCCAGCTCACCAGGTACCCCAGGGTTCGTTGAGCAGTTCTTC
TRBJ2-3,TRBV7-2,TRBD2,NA,CASSPKRLAGDTQYF,TGTGCCAGCAGCCCCAAGCGACTAGCGGGAGATACGCAGTATTTT
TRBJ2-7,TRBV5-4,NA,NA,CASSRSTEYEQYF,TGTGCCAGCAGCCGCTCCACAGAGTACGAGCAGTACTTC
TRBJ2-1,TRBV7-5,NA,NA,CVRSLTGGPSGSHNEQFF,TGTGTCAGAAGTCTAACGGGTGGACCTAGCGGGAGCCACAATGAGCAGTTCTTC
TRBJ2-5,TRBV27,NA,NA,CASSLRGLYQETQYF,TGTGCCAGCAGTTTACGTGGGCTGTACCAAGAGACCCAGTACTTC
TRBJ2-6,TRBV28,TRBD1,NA,CASRLTGLSSGANVLTF,TGTGCCAGCAGGCTGACAGGGCTGAGCTCTGGGGCCAACGTCCTGACTTTC
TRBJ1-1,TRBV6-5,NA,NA,CASSPTGLGTEAFF,TGTGCCAGCAGCCCTACGGGGTTGGGCACTGAAGCTTTCTTT
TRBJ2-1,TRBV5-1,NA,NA,CASSLEAGSLYNEQFF,TGCGCCAGCAGCTTGGAGGCGGGCAGCCTCTACAATGAGCAGTTCTTC
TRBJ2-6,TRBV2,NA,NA,CASSPYSGANVLTF,TGTGCCAGCAGTCCTTATTCTGGGGCCAACGTCCTGACTTTC
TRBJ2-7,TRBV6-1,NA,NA,CASSEDTGTPSYEQYF,TGTGCCAGCAGTGAGGACACCGGGACACCCTCCTACGAGCAGTACTTC
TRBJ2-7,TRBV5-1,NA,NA,CASSPMGRATYEQYF,TGCGCCAGCAGCCCCATGGGCAGGGCCACCTACGAGCAGTACTTC
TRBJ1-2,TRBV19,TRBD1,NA,CASSPWTDRSYGYTF,TGTGCCAGTAGTCCCTGGACGGACAGGAGCTATGGCTACACCTTC
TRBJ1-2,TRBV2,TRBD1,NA,CASSERGQGFYGYTF,TGTGCCAGCAGTGAAAGAGGACAGGGATTTTATGGCTACACCTTC
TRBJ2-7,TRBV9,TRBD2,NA,CASSVGTSGNSYEQYF,TGTGCCAGCAGCGTGGGGACTAGCGGGAATTCCTACGAGCAGTACTTC
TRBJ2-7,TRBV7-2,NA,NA,CASSRPFETYLSYEQYF,TGTGCCAGCAGTCGTCCTTTTGAGACATACCTCTCCTACGAGCAGTACTTC
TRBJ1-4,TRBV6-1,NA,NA,CASSESRLNEKLFF,TGTGCCAGCAGTGAATCCAGGCTTAATGAAAAACTGTTTTTT
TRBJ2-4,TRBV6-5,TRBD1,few,CASSYAGTGGNIQYF,TGTGCCAGCAGTTACGCGGGGACAGGGGGAAACATTCAGTACTTC
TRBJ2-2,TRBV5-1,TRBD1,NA,CASSVTGGTGELFF,TGCGCCAGCAGCGTAACAGGGGGGACCGGGGAGCTGTTTTTT
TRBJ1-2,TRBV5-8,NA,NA,CASSLGGRSYYGYTF,TGTGCCAGCAGCTTGGGAGGGCGGTCTTACTATGGCTACACCTTC
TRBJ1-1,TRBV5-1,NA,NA,CASSLVSGGPEAFF,TGCGCCAGCAGCTTAGTGTCAGGAGGTCCTGAAGCTTTCTTT
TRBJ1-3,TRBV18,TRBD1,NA,CASSLTGAGNTIYF,TGTGCCAGCTCACTGACAGGGGCCGGAAACACCATATATTTT
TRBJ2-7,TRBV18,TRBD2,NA,CASSPPRLAGEMFGSYEQYF,TGTGCCAGCTCACCACCGAGACTAGCGGGAGAAATGTTTGGCTCCTACGAGCAGTACTTC
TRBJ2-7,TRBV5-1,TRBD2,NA,CASSLTSGRYEQYF,TGCGCCAGCAGCTTAACTAGCGGGAGGTACGAGCAGTACTTC
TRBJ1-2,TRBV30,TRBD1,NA,CAWNLQGAPNYGYTF,TGTGCCTGGAACTTACAGGGGGCTCCTAACTATGGCTACACCTTC
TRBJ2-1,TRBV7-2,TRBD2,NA,CASSLVWTSGNNEQFF,TGTGCCAGCAGCTTAGTTTGGACTAGCGGAAACAATGAGCAGTTCTTC
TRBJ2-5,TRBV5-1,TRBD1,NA,CASAPGTGRETQYF,TGCGCCAGCGCGCCCGGGACAGGGAGAGAGACCCAGTACTTC
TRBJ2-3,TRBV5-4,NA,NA,CASSLVFSGPRFTDTQYF,TGTGCCAGCAGCTTGGTTTTCTCAGGCCCTCGTTTCACAGATACGCAGTATTTT
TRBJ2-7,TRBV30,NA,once,CAWSVLWEQYF,TGTGCCTGGAGTGTACTTTGGGAGCAGTACTTC
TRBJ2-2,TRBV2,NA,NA,CASSEGGGRRTGELFF,TGTGCCAGCAGTGAAGGAGGAGGGAGACGCACCGGGGAGCTGTTTTTT
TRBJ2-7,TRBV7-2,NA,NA,CASSLTQGYEQYF,TGTGCCAGCAGCTTAACACAGGGCTACGAGCAGTACTTC
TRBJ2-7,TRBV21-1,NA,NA,CASSNSSGQGYYEQYF,TGTGCCAGCAGCAATTCGTCTGGACAGGGCTATTACGAGCAGTACTTC
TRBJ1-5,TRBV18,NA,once,CASSPRQFNQPQHF,TGTGCCAGCTCACCACGACAGTTTAATCAGCCCCAGCATTTT
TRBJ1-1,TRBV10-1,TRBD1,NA,CASSPFGQGRSWAFF,TGCGCCAGCAGCCCTTTCGGACAGGGTAGGAGTTGGGCTTTCTTT
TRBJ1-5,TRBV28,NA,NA,CASSLVAGRKLNQPQHF,TGTGCCAGCAGTTTAGTGGCAGGGAGGAAGTTGAATCAGCCCCAGCATTTT
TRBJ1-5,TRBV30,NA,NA,CAWSARGEDQPQHF,TGTGCCTGGAGTGCCCGGGGGGAGGATCAGCCCCAGCATTTT
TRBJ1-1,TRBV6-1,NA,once,CASKVRGGVNAFF,TGTGCCAGCAAGGTGCGGGGTGGGGTGAACGCTTTCTTT
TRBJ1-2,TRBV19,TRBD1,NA,CASKRPDRIGNYGYTF,TGTGCCAGTAAAAGGCCGGACAGGATCGGTAACTATGGCTACACCTTC
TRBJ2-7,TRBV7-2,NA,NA,CASNPGGYEQYF,TGTGCCAGCAACCCCGGTGGCTACGAGCAGTACTTC
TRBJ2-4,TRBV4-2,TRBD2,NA,CASSQDLGLADIKNIQYF,TGTGCCAGCAGCCAAGATCTGGGACTAGCGGATATCAAAAACATTCAGTACTTC
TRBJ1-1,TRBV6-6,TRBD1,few,CASSYSTGGTEAFF,TGTGCCAGCAGTTACTCTACAGGGGGGACTGAAGCTTTCTTT
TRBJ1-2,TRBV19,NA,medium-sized,CASSIGLRQGHGYTF,TGTGCCAGTAGTATAGGTTTGAGGCAGGGGCATGGCTACACCTTC
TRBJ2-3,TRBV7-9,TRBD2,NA,CASIFTSGSTDTQYF,TGTGCCAGCATCTTTACTAGCGGAAGCACAGATACGCAGTATTTT
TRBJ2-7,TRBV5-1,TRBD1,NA,CASSPYGQGRDEQYF,TGCGCCAGCAGCCCATACGGACAGGGGAGAGACGAGCAGTACTTC
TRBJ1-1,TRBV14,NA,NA,CASSQAGMNTEAFF,TGTGCCAGCAGCCAGGCAGGAATGAACACTGAAGCTTTCTTT
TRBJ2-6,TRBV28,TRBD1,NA,CASTLPGGLGANVLTF,TGTGCCAGCACTTTACCAGGGGGCCTGGGGGCCAACGTCCTGACTTTC